The T cell receptor (beta chain) described here comes from a study of T cell responses to AZD1222 COVID-19 vaccine. Assay: immunoSEQ multiplex PCR; the TCRdb copy retains only in-frame clones and omits some. The repertoire holds about 120,000 clones, roughly 90% seen once, with roughly 4.1% in the top ten. Termini included, the CDR3 measures 13 amino acids. Germline V gene data show CDR1 as SGDLS and CDR2 as YYNGEE. About this clone itself: Because the CDR3 is missing its conserved closing phenylalanine or tryptophan, this is likely a read error. The DNA is omitted, as the CDR3 cannot be located on it reliably, and the CDR3 follows TCRdb's listing.

Here the sequenced sample was peripheral blood, taken on day 0 of AZD1222 vaccination. The chain carries TRBV9 and TRBJ2-3. The sequence derives from an adult in good health. The CDR3 sequence: CASSGRAVGGRGL.